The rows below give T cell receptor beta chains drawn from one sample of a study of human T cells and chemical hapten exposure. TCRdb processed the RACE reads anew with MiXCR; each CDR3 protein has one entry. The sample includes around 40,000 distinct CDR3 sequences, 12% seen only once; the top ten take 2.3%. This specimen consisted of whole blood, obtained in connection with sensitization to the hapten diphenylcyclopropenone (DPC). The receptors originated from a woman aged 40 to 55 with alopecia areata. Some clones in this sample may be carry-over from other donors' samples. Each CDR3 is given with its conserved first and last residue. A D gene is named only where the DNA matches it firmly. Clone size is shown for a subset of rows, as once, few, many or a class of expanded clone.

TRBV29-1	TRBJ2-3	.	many	TGCAGCGATGGGGGATCCCGAACAGATACGCAGTATTTT	CSDGGSRTDTQYF
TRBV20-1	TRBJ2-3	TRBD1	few	TGCAGTGCCAAAGCGAGGCAGGGGGTAGATACGCAGTATTTT	CSAKARQGVDTQYF
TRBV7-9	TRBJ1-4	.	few	TGTGCCAGCAGCCCACTAGGAGAAAATGAAAAACTGTTTTTT	CASSPLGENEKLFF
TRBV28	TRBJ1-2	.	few	TGTGCCAGCAGTTTAGGCGGGATCTATGGCTACACCTTC	CASSLGGIYGYTF
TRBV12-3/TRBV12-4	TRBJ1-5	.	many	TGTGCCAGCAGTTTAGGGACTCAGCCCCAGCATTTT	CASSLGTQPQHF
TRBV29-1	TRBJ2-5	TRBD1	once	TGCAGCGCTCTAGGACAGGGTTTCGCAGAGACCCAGTACTTC	CSALGQGFAETQYF
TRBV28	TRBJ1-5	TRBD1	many	TGTGCCAGCAGTTTGGAGACAGGGCGGGGTCAGCCCCAGCATTTT	CASSLETGRGQPQHF
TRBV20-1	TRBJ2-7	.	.	TGCAGTGCTTGGCTGTCGAGGCCAGGGGTGTACGAGCAGTACTTC	CSAWLSRPGVYEQYF
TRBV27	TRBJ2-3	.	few	TGTGCCAGCAATCCGGGACCATACACAGATACGCAGTATTTT	CASNPGPYTDTQYF
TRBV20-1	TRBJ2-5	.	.	TGCAGTGCCAGACAGGTCGGGGAGACCCAGTACTTC	CSARQVGETQYF
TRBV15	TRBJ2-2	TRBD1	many	TGTGCCACCAGGAACCCGGGACAGGGAAACACCGGGGAGCTGTTTTTT	CATRNPGQGNTGELFF
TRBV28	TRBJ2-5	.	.	TGTGCCAGCAGGGCCCCCCAGGGAGCGAGAGAGACCCAGTACTTC	CASRAPQGARETQYF
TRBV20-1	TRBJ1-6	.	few	TGCAGTGCTAGAATACAGGGTAATTCACCCCTCCACTTT	CSARIQGNSPLHF
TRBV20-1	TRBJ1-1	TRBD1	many	TGCAGTCCCCCCGGGACAGGGGAGGCTGAAGCTTTCTTT	CSPPGTGEAEAFF
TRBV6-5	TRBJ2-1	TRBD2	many	TGTGCCAGCAGCCGAGCGGGAGGGTCAAATGAGCAGTTCTTC	CASSRAGGSNEQFF
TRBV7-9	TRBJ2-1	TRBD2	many	TGTGCCAGCAGCTCGCGGGAGGACTACAATGAGCAGTTCTTC	CASSSREDYNEQFF
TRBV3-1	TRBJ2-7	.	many	TGTGCCAGCAGCCATCGGCAGCAGATCTACGAGCAGTACTTC	CASSHRQQIYEQYF
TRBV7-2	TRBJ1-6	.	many	TGTGCCAGCAGGGGGGTACGATGGGATTCACCCCTCCACTTT	CASRGVRWDSPLHF
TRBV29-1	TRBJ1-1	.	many	TGCAGCGTGAGCCGGAGGGACGGGGCTTTCTTT	CSVSRRDGAFF
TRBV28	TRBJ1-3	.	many	TGTGCCAGCAGCCCCGCGGGGTCCGGAAACACCATATATTTT	CASSPAGSGNTIYF
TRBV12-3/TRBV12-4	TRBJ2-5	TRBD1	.	TGTGCCAGCAGCCCAGGGACAGGGGGCGCCTTCCAAGAGACCCAGTACTTC	CASSPGTGGAFQETQYF
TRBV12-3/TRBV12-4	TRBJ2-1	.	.	TGTGCCAGCACCCCCCCACTGTCCAACAATGAGCAGTTCTTC	CASTPPLSNNEQFF
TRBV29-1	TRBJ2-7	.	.	TGCAGCGTCGTCTACTACGAGCAGTACTTC	CSVVYYEQYF
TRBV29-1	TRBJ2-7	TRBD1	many	TGCAGCGCGGCCAGGGGGACAGGATACGAGCAGTACTTC	CSAARGTGYEQYF
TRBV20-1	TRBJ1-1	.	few	TGCAGTGCTTCCGAGCGACAGGAACGGGCTTTCTTT	CSASERQERAFF
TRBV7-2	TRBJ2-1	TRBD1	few	TGTGCCAGCAGCTCGCCGGCGGGACAGGGGGGTGAGCAGTTCTTC	CASSSPAGQGGEQFF
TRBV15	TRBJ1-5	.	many	TGTGCCACCAGCAGAGGGAACGGTAATCAGCCCCAGCATTTT	CATSRGNGNQPQHF
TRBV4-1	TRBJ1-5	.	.	TGCGCCAGCAGCCAGGAGAAGCAGGGGTACCAGCCCCAGCATTTT	CASSQEKQGYQPQHF
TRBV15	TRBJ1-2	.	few	TGTGCCACCAGCCCAGGGGTAGGCTACACCTTC	CATSPGVGYTF
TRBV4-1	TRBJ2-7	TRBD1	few	TGCGCCAGCAGCCAGGGACAGGGGGTGTACGAGCAGTACTTC	CASSQGQGVYEQYF
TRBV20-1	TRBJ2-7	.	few	TGCAGTGTTGCCGGGACTCGGTCCTCCTACGAGCAGTACTTC	CSVAGTRSSYEQYF
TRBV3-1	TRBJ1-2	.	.	TGTGCCAGCAGCCAACGGCAGAGTAACTATGGCTACACCTTC	CASSQRQSNYGYTF
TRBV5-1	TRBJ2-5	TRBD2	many	TGCGCCAGCAGCTTGGTTTCCGGGAGGGGTGAGACCCAGTACTTC	CASSLVSGRGETQYF
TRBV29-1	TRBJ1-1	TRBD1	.	TGCAGCGTGGGACAGGGGCTAAGGAACACTGAAGCTTTCTTT	CSVGQGLRNTEAFF
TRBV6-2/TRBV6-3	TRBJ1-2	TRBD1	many	TGTGCCAGCACTAAGGGGGCCAAAGAGTTCGGCTACACCTTC	CASTKGAKEFGYTF
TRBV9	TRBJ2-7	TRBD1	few	TGTGCCAGCAGCGTAGTAGGGGGCGGCTACGAGCAGTACTTC	CASSVVGGGYEQYF
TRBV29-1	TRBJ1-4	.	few	TGCAGCGGAGTCAGCCTGGGTGAAAAACTGTTTTTT	CSGVSLGEKLFF
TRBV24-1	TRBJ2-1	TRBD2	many	TGTGCCACCAGCGAGAAACTAGCGGGAGCAAGTGAGCAGTTCTTC	CATSEKLAGASEQFF
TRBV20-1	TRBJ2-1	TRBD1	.	TGCAGTGCGTCGGACAGGAGCTCCTACAATGAGCAGTTCTTC	CSASDRSSYNEQFF
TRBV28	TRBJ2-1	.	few	TGTGCCAGCAGTTTAGCCCCAGGTGGGGGGGCCTCCGAGCAGTTCTTC	CASSLAPGGGASEQFF